What follows is one TCR beta chain and its context. Its antigen target is currently unknown. Base quality data are lacking; no much larger clone is found one base away. The sample comes from a study of blood T cell repertoires in COVID-19 (dated by TCRdb to about 2020). Concerning the study at large: The collaborator samples originated in the United States, Italy and Spain and spanned the acute and convalescent phases of COVID-19. The prospective study material was composed of cDNA or gDNA derived from T cells, B-cell-depleted T cells, or PBMCs. Subjects who had been exposed to COVID-19, were actively infected with it, or had recovered from it provided the deeply sampled blood TCRbeta repertoires that made up the dataset. A freely available public database, intended as a resource for researchers studying the immune response to SARS-CoV-2, is where the repertoires were released. Samples came from the ongoing ImmuneRACE study (first 160 participants) plus 1,254 subjects from 6 global collaborators. A de-identified subject ID, COVID-19 status, age in years and sex were almost always included in the sample metadata. Where available, HLA class I and class II types were taken from metadata supplied by the sample provider and were not determined by assay-based typing.

The germline V end is reduced by 5 bases and the J end by 3 bases; junction bases left unmatched: 6. From its cysteine to its phenylalanine, the CDR3 spans 15 amino acids. The retained sequence is limited to the CDR3, 45 bases, with the frame set at the first base. From the germline V gene, CDR1 is LGHNA and CDR2 is YSLEER. TCRbeta CDR3 regions were amplified from genomic DNA by means of the immunoSEQ Assay, a bias-controlled multiplex PCR. In the source study's methods: The number of nucleated cells in each sample was estimated from the amplification of reference gene primers within the assay. To quantify the absolute abundance of each unique TCRbeta CDR3 rearrangement, sequence reads were collapsed and filtered. For each sample, productive Simpson clonality was calculated as the square root of Simpson's diversity index over productive rearrangements. TCRdb's version of the immuneACCESS table is confined to in-frame rearrangements and falls short of the full clone set. An unresolved V gene accounts for under half of the shortfall where checked; the remainder is of unknown origin. The V and J calls and the clone size are those of that table, but D and trimming were determined from the DNA. This sample has 200,000 to 300,000 clones in its table, and more than 65% of those were observed once. About 2.3% of the sample is taken by the ten largest.

Samples from volunteer blood donors who had recovered from COVID-19 were contributed by a second Seattle source. Whole blood was collected in K2EDTA tubes by collaborating institutions according to the institutions' own protocols. For TCRbeta analysis, collaborators shipped samples as frozen whole blood, isolated PBMCs, or DNA extracted from either of those sample types. Findings and caveats that apply to the study as a whole: The quantity of clinical and demographic metadata differed by source and by participant and was supplied without curation.

Sequencing was carried out using peripheral blood. The chain uses TRBV4-3 and TRBJ2-2, with 7 bases matching TRBD1. The receptor was derived from a man between 40 and 49 years old who had recovered from COVID-19. DNA sequence: TGCGCCAGCAGCACCGACAGGGAAGACACCGGGGAGCTGTTTTTT. This codes for CASSTDREDTGELFF.